The 3 T cell receptor beta chains reported below all come from one sample, sequenced in a study of cytomegalovirus exposure and HLA in healthy donors. In the PCR, 60 Vbeta and 13 Jbeta primers were used. The method was immunoSEQ multiplex PCR; TCRdb's version includes in-frame clones alone and lacks a portion of them. The sample has roughly 200,000 clones; around 78% are singletons. Material: PBMCs. Every receptor here comes from a man aged 25 to 45 in good health and CMV-seronegative.

The CDR3 region is CASTLTVSYEQYF. CDR3 nucleotide sequence: TGTGCCAGCACTTTGACAGTCTCCTACGAGCAGTACTTC. The chain links TRBV6-1 to TRBJ2-7; a weak D match, TRBD1 (5 bases). The CDR3 covers 13 residues. Germline CDR1 reads MNHNS; CDR2 reads SASEGT. Trimming cost V 7 bases and J 0 bases, with 10 bases left between them.

The chain has TRBV6-4 and TRBJ1-2; D is undetermined. The CDR3 has 14 amino acids. CDR1 and CDR2 from the germline V gene are MRHNA and SNTAGT. Trimming left V 6 bases short and J 0 bases short, with 11 bases between. The CDR3 nucleotides read TGTGCCAGCAGGCGGACTGCTTCTAACTATGGCTACACCTTC. Translated: CASRRTASNYGYTF.

This chain joins TRBV5-6 and TRBJ2-7, with unresolved D. The germline V gene has CDR1 SGHDT and CDR2 YYEEEE. V was shortened by 7 bases and J by 2 bases, with 4 bases between the two germline ends. The CDR3 has 10 residues. DNA for the CDR3: TGTGCCAGCTCTCCCTACGAGCAGTACTTC. As protein: CASSPYEQYF.